The next 7 T cell receptor beta chains were all read from a single sample in a study of shared clonotypes between healthy human individuals. Produced via immunoSEQ multiplex PCR; TCRdb's table is partial and in-frame only. The table lists roughly 1,800,000 clones, roughly 94% of them singletons. Only CD45RO-negative cells positively selected for CCR7 counted as naive CD8 cells, so terminally differentiated effector memory CD45RA+ cells were excluded. The sequencing sample was made of naive CD8+ T cells sorted from blood. Every receptor here comes from a man aged 18 to 30 in good health.

This chain links TRBV25-1 with TRBJ1-3; the D is unclear. Trimming removed 1 base from V and 2 bases from J, with 6 bases in between. CDR3 length equals 14 residues. Germline V CDR1 and CDR2: MGHDK, SYGVNS. The DNA for the CDR3 is TGTGCCAGCAGTGAATTGGCAGCTGGAAACACCATATATTTT. Residues: CASSELAAGNTIYF.

This rearrangement joins TRBV7-9 to TRBJ2-3, with 10 bases lining up with TRBD1. Germline V gene sequence: CDR1 SEHNR, CDR2 FQNEAQ (reference sequence). The V and J ends lost 5 bases and 6 bases, in that order; junction bases with no gene match: 5. The length of the CDR3 is 14 residues. The CDR3 reads CASSTGQGYDTQYF. In DNA, the CDR3 is TGTGCCAGCAGCACGGGACAGGGGTACGATACGCAGTATTTT.

The rearrangement joins TRBV6-5 to TRBJ2-7; tentative D call: TRBD1 (5 bases). Germline V lookup: CDR1 MNHEY, CDR2 SVGAGI. V lost 6 bases and J lost 0, with 12 bases in between. The CDR3 extends over 14 amino acids. CDR3 DNA: TGTGCCAGCAGCCTCGCAGGGCGCTCCTACGAGCAGTACTTC. It yields the protein CASSLAGRSYEQYF.

The J gene is TRBJ2-2, the V gene TRBV6-5; maybe TRBD2 (7 bases). The CDR3 sequence is 14 residues long. Per the germline V gene, CDR1 is MNHEY and CDR2 is SVGAGI. The V gene lost 6 bases and the J gene lost 8 bases, with 16 bases spanning the gap. In nucleotides, the CDR3 is TGTGCCAGCAGGGCTGGGGGGGGGCTGGGGGAGCTGTTTTTT. It translates to CASRAGGGLGELFF.

The chain couples TRBV11-2 to TRBJ2-7; TRBD1 matches 10 bases. This CDR3 contains 15 residues. V was pared by 3 bases and J by 4 bases, with 6 bases of the junction left unmatched. Germline V lookup: CDR1 SGHAT, CDR2 FQNNGV. The CDR3 nucleotides read TGTGCCAGCAGCTTGGGCCCGGGACAGGGGTACGAGCAGTACTTC. Its protein product is CASSLGPGQGYEQYF.

The chain links TRBV13 to TRBJ2-3, with 9 bases matching TRBD2. There are 12 residues in the CDR3. V shed 8 bases and J 4 bases; nucleotides not matched to a gene: 1. Per germline, CDR1 PRHDT and CDR2 FYEKMQ (reference sequence). CDR3: CASAGGPDTQYF. CDR3 coding DNA: TGTGCCAGCGCGGGAGGGCCAGATACGCAGTATTTT.

The chain employs TRBV7-2 and TRBJ2-6, with D maybe TRBD1 (5 bases). V lost 2 bases to trimming and J lost 0 bases, with 8 bases between them. The CDR3 sequence is 16 residues long. Germline CDR1 reads SGHTA; CDR2 reads FQGNSA. The CDR3 region has the DNA TGTGCCAGCAGCTTATCTGACAGCTCTGGGGCCAACGTCCTGACTTTC. Encoded protein: CASSLSDSSGANVLTF.